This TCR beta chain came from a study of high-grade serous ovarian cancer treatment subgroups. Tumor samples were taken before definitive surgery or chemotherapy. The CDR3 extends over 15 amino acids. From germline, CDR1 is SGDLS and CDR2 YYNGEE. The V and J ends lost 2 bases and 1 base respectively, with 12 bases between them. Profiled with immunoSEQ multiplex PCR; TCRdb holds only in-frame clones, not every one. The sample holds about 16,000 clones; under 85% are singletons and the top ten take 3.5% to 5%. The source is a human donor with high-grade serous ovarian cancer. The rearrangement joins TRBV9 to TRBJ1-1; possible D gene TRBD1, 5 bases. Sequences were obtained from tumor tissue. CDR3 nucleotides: TGTGCCAGCAGCGTCTCGGGACGGAAGAACACTGAAGCTTTCTTT. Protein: CASSVSGRKNTEAFF.